What follows are 14 T cell receptor beta chains derived from one specimen sequenced in a study of somatic mutations in cytotoxic T cells in rheumatoid arthritis. Clones were read by immunoSEQ multiplex PCR, and TCRdb kept only the in-frame ones, dropping some. Of tens of thousands of clones in the sample, about four fifths were seen once. Sequencing used CD8+ T cells sorted from blood. Receptor source: a man aged 35 to 55 in good health.

The V gene is TRBV5-8, the J gene TRBJ2-1; 8 bases are shared with TRBD1. The CDR3 contains 16 residues. J gave up 6 bases and V 4 bases, and 12 bases lay outside the gene matches. The germline V gene encodes CDR1 SGHTS and CDR2 YDEGEE. CDR3 nucleotides: TGTGCCAGCAGCGGCCAGGGGGCCCTATTATCCAATGAGCAGTTCTTC. This gives the protein CASSGQGALLSNEQFF. Together with reference TRBV5-8 and TRBJ2-1, the CDR3 gives the full variable domain: EAGVTQSPTHLIKTRGQQATLRCSPISGHTSVYWYQQALGLGLQFLLWYDEGEERNRGNFPPRFSGRQFPNYSSELNVNALELEDSALYLCASSGQGALLSNEQFFGPGTRLTVL.

J is TRBJ1-4 and V is TRBV6-5; weak D call: TRBD1 (6 bases). The germline V gene has CDR1 MNHEY and CDR2 SVGAGI. CDR3 size: 15 residues. V was trimmed by 8 bases and J by 0 bases, leaving 13 bases between them. For the CDR3, the DNA is TGTGCCAGCGGCCTCCGGGACACAACTAATGAAAAACTGTTTTTT. It codes for CASGLRDTTNEKLFF.

This clone was counted only a few times. The chain recombines TRBV6-4 with TRBJ2-3; TRBD2 matches 7 bases. This CDR3 contains 15 residues. The germline CDR1 and CDR2 sequences are MRHNA and SNTAGT. The junction had 4 bases not matched to a gene; V was cut back by 3 bases and J by 1 base. The CDR3 sequence is CASSDLADGTDTQYF. CDR3 sequence (DNA): TGTGCCAGCAGTGATCTAGCGGACGGCACAGATACGCAGTATTTT.

This chain connects TRBV28 to TRBJ2-2; TRBD1 matches at 9 bases. This CDR3 has 16 amino acids. CDR1 is MDHEN and CDR2 is SYDVKM in the germline V gene. V gave up 6 bases and J gave up 5 bases; unmatched junction bases: 10. CDR3 coding DNA: TGTGCCAGCAGACCACCGGACAGGGGTGGGACCGGGGAGCTGTTTTTT. The encoded protein is CASRPPDRGGTGELFF.

The V and J genes are TRBV19 and TRBJ2-7; D ambiguous. This CDR3 comprises 15 residues. Trimming took off 0 bases at V and 4 bases at J, with 13 bases between the two ends. Germline V gives CDR1 LNHDA, CDR2 SQIVND (reference sequence). CDR3: CASSIDGTTVYEQYF. The DNA for the CDR3 is TGTGCCAGTAGTATAGATGGTACTACGGTGTACGAGCAGTACTTC.

This clone was detected only once. The rearrangement links TRBV11-2 to TRBJ2-4; D might be TRBD2 (5 bases). The CDR3 totals 15 residues. The germline V gene has CDR1 SGHAT and CDR2 FQNNGV. Trimming pared 0 bases from V and 8 bases from J, leaving 14 bases between. The CDR3 spells CASSLDRPSLDIQYF. The DNA of the CDR3 is TGTGCCAGCAGCTTAGATCGGCCTAGCCTCGACATTCAGTACTTC.

The CDR3 DNA is TGTGCCAGCAGCGTACTAGCGGGGAACTACGAGCAGTACTTC. This encodes CASSVLAGNYEQYF. The genes are TRBV9 and TRBJ2-7; 9 bases are shared with TRBD2. V lost 1 base and J lost 3; bases outside the gene matches: 2. CDR1 and CDR2 from the germline V gene are SGDLS and YYNGEE. This CDR3 has 14 amino acids.

This clone was picked up a small number of times. This chain connects TRBV9 to TRBJ1-1; TRBD1 aligns across 8 bases. From germline, CDR1 is SGDLS and CDR2 YYNGEE. V trimming: 3 bases; J trimming: 4 bases; junction bases outside the gene matches: 5. The CDR3 runs 14 residues. CDR3 loop: CASSAEGTGTEAFF. The CDR3 DNA sequence: TGTGCCAGCAGCGCCGAAGGGACAGGCACTGAAGCTTTCTTT.

V usage is TRBV10-3 and J usage is TRBJ2-7, with 7 bases aligning to TRBD1. The CDR3 loop spans 11 amino acids. Germline assignment: CDR1 ENHRY and CDR2 SYGVKD. The V and J ends lost 11 bases and 1 base, in that order; junction bases with no gene match: 2. CDR3: CASGQSYEQYF. CDR3 in DNA: TGTGCCTCGGGACAGTCCTACGAGCAGTACTTC.

The gene calls are TRBV7-6 and TRBJ2-7, with a tentative D call TRBD2 (5 bases). Trimming removed 5 bases from V and 5 bases from J, with 16 bases in between. The CDR3 loop spans 14 amino acids. Germline V lookup: CDR1 SGHVS, CDR2 FNYEAQ. The CDR3 DNA follows: TGTGCCAGCAGCCCGAGCGGTTTATCCCACGAGCAGTACTTC. Its translation: CASSPSGLSHEQYF.

The chain links TRBV12-5 to TRBJ2-1; 13 bases match TRBD2. The V segment lost 0 bases and the J segment 9 bases; nucleotides outside the gene matches: 5. CDR3 length: 16 residues. From germline, CDR1 is LGHNT and CDR2 FRNRAP. In DNA form, the CDR3 reads TGTGCTAGTGGTTTGGTCGGACTAGCGGGAGTTACTGAGCAGTTCTTC. This gives the protein CASGLVGLAGVTEQFF.

CDR3 nucleotides: TGCGCCAGCGGTCAGCCCGTGTTCAGTGAGCAGTTCTTC. Translation gives CASGQPVFSEQFF. The chain carries TRBV4-1 and TRBJ2-1, with D hard to call. Germline-derived CDR1 and CDR2 are MGHRA and YSYEKL. V was clipped by 8 bases and J by 9 bases, with 17 bases between them. The CDR3 sequence is 13 residues long.

In its sample, this clone was seen once. V gene TRBV11-2 combines with J gene TRBJ2-7; D gene ambiguous. CDR3 length equals 13 residues. Trimming shortened V by 0 bases and J by 7 bases, and 10 bases separated the two germline ends. The germline CDR1 and CDR2 sequences are SGHAT and FQNNGV. This chain's CDR3 is CASSLEWVWEQYF. As DNA, the CDR3 is TGTGCCAGCAGCTTAGAGTGGGTGTGGGAGCAGTACTTC.

The chain couples TRBV7-6 to TRBJ2-1, with D possibly TRBD1 on 6 matching bases. In germline, CDR1 is SGHVS, CDR2 FNYEAQ. Trimming left V 5 bases short and J 8 bases short, with 13 bases between. CDR3 size: 13 residues. DNA for the CDR3: TGTGCCAGCAGCCGAAGGGGGACCGATGAGCAGTTCTTC. Translating it yields CASSRRGTDEQFF.